This is a list of T cell receptor beta chains from one sample in a study of monozygotic twins with inflammatory bowel disease. TCRdb reworked the 5' RACE reads into one entry per CDR3 protein, no DNA. Its listing shows over 150,000 distinct CDR3 sequences. Sample: blood. These receptor sequences come from a human donor with ulcerative colitis or Crohn's disease, or a healthy co-twin of an affected twin (not recorded which). The CDR3 runs from the conserved cysteine through the conserved F or W.

v_call	j_call	cdr3_aa
TRBV7-3	TRBJ2-2	CASSVTGEMAGELFF
TRBV5-1	TRBJ2-1	CASSLRPTDPLSYNEQFF
TRBV20-1	TRBJ1-1	CSARDVGVDRGTEAFF
TRBV5-6	TRBJ2-6	CASSRPAGQTPSGANVLTF
TRBV20-1	TRBJ1-5	CSASPGQAYSNQPQHF
TRBV5-1	TRBJ2-7	CASSGDYSYEQYF
TRBV27	TRBJ1-2	CASRPIDREMAYGYTF
TRBV7-9	TRBJ1-4	CASSLEGSNNEKLFF
TRBV5-1	TRBJ2-1	CASSLVTGSSYNEQFF
TRBV7-8	TRBJ1-5	CASSFTGVSGQPQHF
TRBV7-6	TRBJ2-1	CASSLEGGSSYNEQFF
TRBV7-2	TRBJ2-5	CASSLDRLETTQYF
TRBV7-2	TRBJ1-1	CASSQGSVTEAFF
TRBV5-1	TRBJ2-1	CASSFSGGLSYNEQFF
TRBV18	TRBJ1-2	CASSPGRISNYGYTF
TRBV4-2	TRBJ2-7	CASSHSDGTSYEQYF